This T cell receptor (beta chain) was documented in a study of T-cell reconstitution after alpha-beta-depleted transplantation in children. Study outcomes and limitations: There were some patients whose high TCRbeta diversity at day 60 came from surviving recipient T cells and thymic progenitors. Newly made T cells mostly supplied T-cell counts and diversity one year after transplant. Several hundred expanded graft clones reportedly were the source of alpha-beta T cells about two months after transplant.

Remarks on this clonotype: Its antigen remains unidentified.

Unique molecular identifiers were used to barcode this TCRbeta library. MiXCR, run by TCRdb on the PCR reads, gives a single entry per CDR3 protein. The table lists roughly 82,000 distinct CDR3 sequences, around an eighth of them singletons. Per germline, CDR1 SGHVS and CDR2 FQNEAQ. After removal of 1 base from V and 4 bases from J, the junction contained 4 bases not matched to a gene. The CDR3 runs 15 residues. This specimen was PBMCs, mostly from graft donor cells, taken 180 days after TCRalphabeta/CD19-depleted stem cell transplant. V and J are TRBV7-8 and TRBJ2-1; 7 bases agree with TRBD2. The clonotype comes from a male patient between 2 and 15 years old who had a stem cell transplant for acute lymphoblastic leukemia, so the T cells may come from the graft donor. The CDR3 protein is CASSLVSSGYNEQFF. DNA for the CDR3: TGTGCCAGCAGCTTAGTGTCTAGCGGATACAATGAGCAGTTCTTC.